The T cell receptor beta chain described here comes from a study of blood T cell repertoires in COVID-19. Trimming removed 5 bases from V and 5 bases from J, with 13 bases in between. Germline V gene data show CDR1 as SEHNR and CDR2 as FQNEAQ (reference sequence). The CDR3 contains 13 residues. In the authors' workflow: The authors estimated nucleated cell counts from reference gene primer amplification. Sequenced by immunoSEQ multiplex PCR; TCRdb stores in-frame clones only, minus some. The V and J calls and the clone size are those of that table, but D and trimming were determined from the DNA. Of around 210,000 clones in the sample, about three quarters are singletons; the top ten hold 5.5% to 7%.

This sequence joins TRBV7-9 and TRBJ2-7, with D perhaps matching TRBD1 (5 bases). This receptor was identified in a woman in her seventies with acute or convalescent COVID-19. Material: peripheral blood. The CDR3 here is CASSLQGPHEQYF. The CDR3 bases are TGTGCCAGCAGCCTTCAGGGTCCCCACGAGCAGTACTTC.